This T cell receptor (beta chain) was recorded in a study of T cell repertoires in ileal Crohn's disease. Study-level findings and limits: Active smokers at surgery had more clonal expansions than non-smokers.

This CDR3 comprises 15 residues. V was shortened by 0 bases and J by 1 base, with 10 bases between the two germline ends. From germline, CDR1 is SGHDN and CDR2 FVKESK. Note on this clone: What it recognizes is unknown.

Generated by immunoSEQ multiplex PCR, the TCRdb table keeps only in-frame clones and is missing some. The sample has around 17,000 clones, 88% seen once. The chain employs TRBV14 and TRBJ2-7; D not resolved. The sequenced sample consisted of ileal tissue. The TCR sequence derives from an adult with Crohn's disease. As DNA, the CDR3 is TGTGCCAGCAGCCAAGAAGACGTGAGGTCCTACGAGCAGTACTTC. The encoded protein is CASSQEDVRSYEQYF.